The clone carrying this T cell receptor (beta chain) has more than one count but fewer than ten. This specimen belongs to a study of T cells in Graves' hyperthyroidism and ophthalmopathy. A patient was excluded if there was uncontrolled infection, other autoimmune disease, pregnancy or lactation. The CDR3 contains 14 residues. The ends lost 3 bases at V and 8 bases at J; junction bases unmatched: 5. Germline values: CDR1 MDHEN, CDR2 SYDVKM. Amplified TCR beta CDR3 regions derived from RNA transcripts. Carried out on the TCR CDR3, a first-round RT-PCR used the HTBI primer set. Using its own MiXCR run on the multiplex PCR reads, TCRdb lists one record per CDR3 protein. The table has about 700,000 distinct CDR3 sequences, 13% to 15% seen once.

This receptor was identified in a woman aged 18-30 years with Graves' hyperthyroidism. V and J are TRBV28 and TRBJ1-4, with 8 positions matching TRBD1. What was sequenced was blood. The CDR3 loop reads CASSLTGVWEKLFF. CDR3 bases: TGTGCCAGCAGTTTGACAGGGGTATGGGAAAAACTGTTTTTT.